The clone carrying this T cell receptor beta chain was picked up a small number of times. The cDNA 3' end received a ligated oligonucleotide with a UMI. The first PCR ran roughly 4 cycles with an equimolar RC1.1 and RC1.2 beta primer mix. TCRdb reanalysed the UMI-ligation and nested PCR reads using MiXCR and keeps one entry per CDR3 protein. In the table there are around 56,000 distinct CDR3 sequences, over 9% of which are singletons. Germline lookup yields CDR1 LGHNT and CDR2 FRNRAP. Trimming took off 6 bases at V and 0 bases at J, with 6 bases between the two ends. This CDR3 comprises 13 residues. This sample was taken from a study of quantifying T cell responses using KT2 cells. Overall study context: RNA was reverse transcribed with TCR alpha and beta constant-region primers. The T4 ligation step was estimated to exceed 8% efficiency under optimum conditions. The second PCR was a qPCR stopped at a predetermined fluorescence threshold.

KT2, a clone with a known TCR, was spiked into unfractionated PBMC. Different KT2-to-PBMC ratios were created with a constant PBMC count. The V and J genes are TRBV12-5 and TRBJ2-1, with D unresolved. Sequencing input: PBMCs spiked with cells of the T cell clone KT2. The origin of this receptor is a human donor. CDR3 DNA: TGTGCTAGTGGCACGAGCTCCTACAATGAGCAGTTCTTC. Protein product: CASGTSSYNEQFF. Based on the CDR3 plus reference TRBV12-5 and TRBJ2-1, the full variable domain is DARVTQTPRHKVTEMGQEVTMRCQPILGHNTVFWYRQTMMQGLELLAYFRNRAPLDDSGMPKDRFSAEMPDATLATLKIQPSEPRDSAVYFCASGTSSYNEQFFGPGTRLTVL.